The TCR beta chain under discussion was sequenced for a study of Graves' ophthalmopathy and Graves' hyperthyroidism. Turning to the study itself: Sampling took place at initial diagnosis, with peripheral blood obtained before any treatment.

Study-wide findings and caveats: Researchers report that a 13-signature model separated ophthalmopathy from stable hyperthyroidism, posting almost 90% sensitivity and roughly 80% specificity.

This clonotype was detected many times. What it binds is unknown. Beta-chain TCR CDR3 regions were amplified from RNA transcripts. After a first-round RT-PCR with HTBI primers, a second-round multiplex PCR was run. Each CDR3 protein is one row after TCRdb ran MiXCR on the multiplex PCR reads. The data show 300,000 to 400,000 distinct CDR3 sequences, about 17% seen once. Trimming pared 5 bases from V and 8 bases from J, leaving 16 bases between. Germline CDR1 reads LGHNA; CDR2 reads YNFKEQ. The CDR3 runs 15 residues. The clonotype was recovered from an adult man with Graves' ophthalmopathy. The rearrangement uses TRBV4-2 and TRBJ2-6, with D perhaps TRBD2 (6 bases). Sequenced: peripheral blood. The CDR3 DNA is TGTGCCAGCAGCGTTCCACTGGAGGGTCCCAACGTCCTGACTTTC. This translates into CASSVPLEGPNVLTF.